Below, 9 T cell receptor beta chains from the same sample are listed, as sequenced in a study of shared clonotypes between healthy human individuals. The method was immunoSEQ multiplex PCR; TCRdb's version includes in-frame clones alone and lacks a portion of them. Of 2 million to 2.5 million clones in the sample, approximately 93% were seen once. Sequenced input: naive CD4+ T cells from PBMCs. As for subset: CD45RA+ positively selected. The receptor set was obtained from a man aged 18 to 29 in good health. Some clones in this sample may be carry-over from other donors' samples.

CDR3 protein: CASSPRTADTGELFF. The CDR3, as DNA: TGCGCCAGCAGCCCTAGGACAGCCGACACCGGGGAGCTGTTTTTT. The rearrangement joins TRBV5-1 to TRBJ2-2, with D perhaps matching TRBD1 (6 bases). Trimming removed 4 bases at V and 3 bases at J, with 13 bases between. Looked up from germline, CDR1 is SGHRS and CDR2 is YFSETQ. The CDR3 has 15 amino acids.

The table lists this clone with a count of one. Other DNA sequences from this sample encode an identical CDR3 as well. This chain uses TRBV28 with TRBJ1-2, with D possibly TRBD1 on 6 matching bases. Germline lookup yields CDR1 MDHEN and CDR2 SYDVKM. V gave up 7 bases and J gave up 4 bases, with 13 bases separating them. The CDR3 is made up of 13 amino acids. The CDR3 nucleotides read TGTGCCAGCACTGGGGGGGCCCCCTATGGCTACACCTTC. It translates to CASTGGAPYGYTF.

This sequence joins TRBV28 and TRBJ2-5; possible D gene TRBD2, 5 bases. Germline-derived CDR1 and CDR2 are MDHEN and SYDVKM. The CDR3 is made up of 13 amino acids. The V and J ends lost 7 bases and 2 bases respectively, with 11 bases between them. The CDR3 sequence is CASKGSSQETQYF. The CDR3 nucleotides are TGTGCCAGCAAAGGGAGTAGTCAAGAGACCCAGTACTTC.

This rearrangement joins TRBV28 to TRBJ2-7; D uncertain. Between the trimmed V and J ends, which lost 10 bases and 4 bases, there was a span of 11 bases. Germline V CDR1 and CDR2: MDHEN, SYDVKM. The CDR3 consists of 11 residues. This chain's CDR3 is CAIQSAYEQYF. Written as DNA, the CDR3 is TGTGCCATCCAGTCCGCTTACGAGCAGTACTTC. The full variable domain, its missing parts supplied by reference TRBV28 and TRBJ2-7, is DVKVTQSSRYLVKRTGEKVFLECVQDMDHENMFWYRQDPGLGLRLIYFSYDVKMKEKGDIPEGYSVSREKKERFSLILESASTNQTSMYLCAIQSAYEQYFGPGTRLTVT.

The chain employs TRBV19 and TRBJ2-7, with D unclear. This CDR3 is 14 amino acids long. V lost 5 bases, J lost 0 bases, and 11 bases lay in between. In germline, CDR1 is LNHDA, CDR2 SQIVND (reference sequence). This CDR3 reads CASSAVLSSYEQYF. The CDR3 region has the DNA TGTGCCAGTAGTGCGGTGCTTTCCTCCTACGAGCAGTACTTC. The full variable domain, in which reference TRBV19 and TRBJ2-7 provide the parts outside the CDR3, is DGGITQSPKYLFRKEGQNVTLSCEQNLNHDAMYWYRQDPGQGLRLIYYSQIVNDFQKGDIAEGYSVSREKKESFPLTVTSAQKNPTAFYLCASSAVLSSYEQYFGPGTRLTVT.

The V call is TRBV11-2, the J call TRBJ2-7; TRBD1 matches at 9 bases. Germline V gene data show CDR1 as SGHAT and CDR2 as FQNNGV. The CDR3 has 15 residues. J lost 7 bases, V lost 4 bases, and 11 bases had no gene match. CDR3 residues: CASSSLTGTGLEQYF. CDR3 coding DNA: TGTGCCAGCAGCTCTTTAACCGGGACAGGGCTGGAGCAGTACTTC. Variable domain in full (rest from reference TRBV11-2 and TRBJ2-7): EAGVAQSPRYKIIEKRQSVAFWCNPISGHATLYWYQQILGQGPKLLIQFQNNGVVDDSQLPKDRFSAERLKGVDSTLKIQPAKLEDSAVYLCASSSLTGTGLEQYFGPGTRLTVT.

The gene calls are TRBV7-2 and TRBJ1-1, with 7 bases lining up with TRBD1. The germline gives CDR1 SGHTA, CDR2 FQGNSA. V lost 5 bases and J lost 2; bases outside the gene matches: 5. The CDR3 has 14 residues. CDR3 loop: CASSRGTANTEAFF. CDR3 sequence (DNA): TGTGCCAGCAGCAGAGGGACAGCTAACACTGAAGCTTTCTTT.

The chain carries TRBV7-9 and TRBJ2-7, with D maybe TRBD1 (6 bases). Between the trimmed V and J ends, which lost 6 bases and 3 bases, there was a span of 12 bases. The CDR3 loop spans 13 amino acids. Germline-derived CDR1 and CDR2 are SEHNR and FQNEAQ (reference sequence). The CDR3 sequence: CASSVVQGYEQYF. The CDR3 DNA reads as TGTGCCAGCAGTGTCGTACAGGGCTACGAGCAGTACTTC. Drawing the rest from reference TRBV7-9 and TRBJ2-7, the complete variable domain is DTGVSQNPRHKITKRGQNVTFRCDPISEHNRLYWYRQTLGQGPEFLTYFQNEAQLEKSRLLSDRFSAERPKGSFSTLEIQRTEQGDSAMYLCASSVVQGYEQYFGPGTRLTVT.

DNA for the CDR3: TGTGCCAGCCGAGGAGCGGGAGGGAGCACAGATACGCAGTATTTT. It translates to CASRGAGGSTDTQYF. The gene calls are TRBV28 and TRBJ2-3; 10 nucleotides agree with TRBD2. This CDR3 is 15 amino acids long. CDR1 and CDR2 from the germline V gene are MDHEN and SYDVKM. V lost 8 bases to trimming and J lost 0 bases; unmatched junction nucleotides: 5.